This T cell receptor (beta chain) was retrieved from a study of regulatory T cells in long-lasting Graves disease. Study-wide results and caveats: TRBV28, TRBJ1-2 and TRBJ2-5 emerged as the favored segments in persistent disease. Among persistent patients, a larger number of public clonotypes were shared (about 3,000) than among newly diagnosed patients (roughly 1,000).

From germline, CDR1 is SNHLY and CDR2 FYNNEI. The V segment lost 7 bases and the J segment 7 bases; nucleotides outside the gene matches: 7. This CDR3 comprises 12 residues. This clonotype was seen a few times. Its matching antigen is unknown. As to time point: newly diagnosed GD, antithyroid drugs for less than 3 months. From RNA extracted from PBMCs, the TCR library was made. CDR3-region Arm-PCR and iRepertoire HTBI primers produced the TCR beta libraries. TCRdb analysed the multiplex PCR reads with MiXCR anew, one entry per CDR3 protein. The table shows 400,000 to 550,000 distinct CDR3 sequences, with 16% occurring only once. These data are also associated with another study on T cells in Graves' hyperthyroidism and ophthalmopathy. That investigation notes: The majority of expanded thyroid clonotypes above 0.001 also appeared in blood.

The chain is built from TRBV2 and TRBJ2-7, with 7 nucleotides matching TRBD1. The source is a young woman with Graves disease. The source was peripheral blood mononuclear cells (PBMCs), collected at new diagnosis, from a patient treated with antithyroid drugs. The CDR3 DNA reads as TGTGCCAGCACTAAAGAGACAGGGGAGCAGTACTTC. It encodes CASTKETGEQYF. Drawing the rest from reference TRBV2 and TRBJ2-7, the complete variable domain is EPEVTQTPSHQVTQMGQEVILRCVPISNHLYFYWYRQILGQKVEFLVSFYNNEISEKSEIFDDQFSVERPDGSNFTLKIRSTKLEDSAMYFCASTKETGEQYFGPGTRLTVT.